The 2 T cell receptor beta chains below were found in one sample sequenced in a study of CD8 T cells in ankylosing spondylitis. Study-wide results and limits: Ankylosing spondylitis blood seemed to carry a telltale TCR beta motif made of several highly homologous variants.

For these receptors, no antigen is known. TCRdb analysed the 5' RACE reads with MiXCR anew, one entry per CDR3 protein. This repertoire shows roughly 700,000 distinct CDR3 sequences, roughly 19% found once; its top ten account for over 15%. Sequencing was carried out using blood, either unsorted or a sorted T cell fraction (not recorded which). These receptor sequences come from a male donor with ankylosing spondylitis.

In this sample, this clonotype turned up a few times. The V call is TRBV12-3 or TRBV12-4, the J call TRBJ1-5; the match to TRBD1 covers 8 bases. CDR3 length: 15 amino acids. V gave up 3 bases and J gave up 2 bases; unmatched junction bases: 3. The DNA for the CDR3 is TGTGCCAGCAGTTTGACAGGGGCCGGCAATCAGCCCCAGCATTTT. As protein: CASSLTGAGNQPQHF.

The chain uses TRBV12-3 or TRBV12-4 and TRBJ2-7, with 7 bases fitting TRBD2. The junction had 7 bases not matched to a gene; V was cut back by 3 bases and J by 2 bases. This CDR3 is built from 15 residues. The CDR3 here is CASSLYGGGPYEQYF. DNA for the CDR3: TGTGCCAGCAGTTTGTACGGGGGAGGGCCCTACGAGCAGTACTTC.